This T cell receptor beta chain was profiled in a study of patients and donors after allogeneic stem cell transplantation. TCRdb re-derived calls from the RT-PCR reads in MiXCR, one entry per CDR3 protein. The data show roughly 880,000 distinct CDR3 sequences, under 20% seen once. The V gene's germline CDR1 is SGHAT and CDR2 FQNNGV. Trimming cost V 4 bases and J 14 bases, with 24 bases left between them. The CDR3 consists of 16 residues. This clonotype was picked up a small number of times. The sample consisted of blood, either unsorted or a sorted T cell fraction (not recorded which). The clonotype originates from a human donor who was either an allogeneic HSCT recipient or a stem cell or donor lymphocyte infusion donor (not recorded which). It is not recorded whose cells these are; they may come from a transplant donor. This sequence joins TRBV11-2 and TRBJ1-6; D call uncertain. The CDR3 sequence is CASSSPMGGLSLTLHF. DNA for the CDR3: TGTGCCAGCAGCTCCCCCATGGGTGGACTGAGCCTCACCCTCCACTTT.